The clone carrying this TCR beta chain has ten or more counts. Its antigen is undetermined. The entry originates in a study of identical twins. Points from the study as a whole: Conclusions leaned on cross-sectional statistical analysis and did not track the same donors over time. Models underestimated how often monozygotic twins shared out-of-frame TCR alpha.

This CDR3 contains 14 residues. Germline V lookup: CDR1 MNHEY, CDR2 SVGAGI. V lost 6 bases, J lost 6 bases, and 10 bases stayed unmatched. Each CDR3 protein is one row after TCRdb ran MiXCR on the 5' RACE reads. The sample yields around 370,000 distinct CDR3 sequences, roughly 9% seen once. The sample taken for sequencing was naive T cells sorted from blood. The gene calls are TRBV6-5 and TRBJ1-2; TRBD1 matches at 7 bases. The sequence was obtained from a woman aged 45-59 years in good health. The CDR3 spells CASSPFTGVHGYTF. CDR3 coding DNA: TGTGCCAGCAGCCCATTCACAGGGGTTCATGGCTACACCTTC.